This T cell receptor beta chain came from a study of control samples from healthy donors and cancer patients. Sequencing was performed with immunoSEQ multiplex PCR; in TCRdb, only in-frame clones are kept and a portion is missing. The sample includes roughly 370,000 clones, 80% to 95% of them seen just once. Germline CDR1 and CDR2: SGDLS and YYNGEE. V was clipped by 4 bases and J by 5 bases, with 16 bases between them. This CDR3 spans 15 amino acids. The TCR originated in a man aged 40-49 years with head and neck cancer. This chain connects TRBV9 to TRBJ2-1; weak D call: TRBD2 (6 bases). The specimen sequenced was PBMCs. The CDR3 protein is CASSPRLVSNNEQFF. The CDR3 region has the DNA TGTGCCAGCAGCCCCCGACTAGTAAGCAACAATGAGCAGTTCTTC.